This T cell receptor (beta chain) was sequenced during a study of shared clonotypes between healthy human individuals. Whole-study findings and limits: Genetic and exposure-history diversity was limited by the few donors.

Comment on this clone: Its antigen is not known.

Sequencing of unsorted PBMC DNA was carried out using ten immunoSEQ deep assay plates. Some clones are missing from TCRdb's copy, which holds only in-frame ones; the method was immunoSEQ multiplex PCR. Here the sample spans 400,000 to 600,000 clones, approximately 79% being singletons. This sequence originates from a woman aged 40 to 50 in good health. Some clones in this sample may be carry-over from other donors' samples. Material: PBMCs.

CDR3 loop: CASSLVLAGKGEQYF. The DNA of the CDR3 is TGTGCCAGCAGCTTAGTGCTAGCGGGAAAGGGAGAGCAGTACTTC. This chain uses TRBV7-9 with TRBJ2-7; 9 bases line up with TRBD2. The CDR3 is 15 residues long. V lost 1 base, J lost 7 bases, and 8 bases stayed unmatched. The germline CDR1 and CDR2 sequences are SEHNR and FQNEAQ (reference sequence).